This T cell receptor (beta chain) originates from a study of cytomegalovirus exposure and HLA in healthy donors (dated by TCRdb to about 2017). The study in broad terms: A later analysis indicated that the 90 to 150 validation repertoires were generated on the platform also employed for the 600 to 750 repertoires of the first cohort. The study aimed to test whether signatures of past pathogen exposure could be identified by cataloging public T cell receptors. To predict cytomegalovirus infection status, the study brought together high-throughput TCR immunosequencing, statistical association of individual TCRs with disease status, and machine learning. In addition to the first cohort of 500 to 850 subjects, a separate validation cohort of 120 different subjects was used. The paper as a whole reports these results and caveats: The classifier was reported to diagnose cytomegalovirus status with high specificity and sensitivity in both the original cohort and the validation cohort. A few of the identified cytomegalovirus-associated TCR beta chains were confirmed in vitro to be specific for cytomegalovirus antigens. All 120 or so repertoires were used to score co-occurrence in the validation cohort in a later analysis, because that analysis had no HLA typing for the cohort. The study gave a list of over 150 TCR beta chains associated with cytomegalovirus. While some public TCRs were present in many individuals, most TCR sequences turned up only very rarely across donors. It was suggested by the authors that the approach could potentially be generalized to other disease states and immunological phenotypes. A later analysis found that TCRs clustered in the first cohort also tended to co-occur in the 130 or so validation repertoires, with 94% of cluster scores above 0.

Library method: the immunoSEQ multiplex PCR assay. The paper's processing steps were these. A statistical classification framework was developed to diagnose cytomegalovirus status using the catalog of TCR beta chain sequences. Drawn from immuneACCESS, this table holds only the in-frame rearrangements with V and J called that TCRdb kept. Clones are partly lost; checked studies trace under half to an unresolved V gene and leave the rest unexplained. V and J calls and clone size are copied from that table; D and trimming were computed from the DNA. The sample has approximately 230,000 clones on record, roughly 87% of them singletons. The ten largest account for more than 10% of the sample. The germline V gene supplies CDR1 SQVTM and CDR2 ANQGSEA. The CDR3 runs 14 amino acids, cysteine and phenylalanine included. This entry keeps only the CDR3 DNA: 42 bases, framed from base 1. V trim: 7 bases; J trim: 2 bases; unmatched bases: 9.

The donors belonged to the validation cohort of under 150 subjects, which was separate from the 666-subject first cohort. On this clone itself: The clone's antigen remains unknown. The input lacks base qualities; no much larger clone sits a single base away.

The clonotype originates from a man younger than 35 in good health and CMV-seropositive. The sequence links TRBV29-1 to TRBJ2-5; 8 bases in between match TRBD1. Sequenced sample: PBMCs. The DNA sequence reads TGCAGCGGGGCAGGCAGGGGGCGACAAGAGACCCAGTACTTC. It specifies CSGAGRGRQETQYF.